The 4 T cell receptor beta chains reported below all come from one sample, sequenced in a study of OX40 agonist ivuxolimab in advanced cancers. Method: immunoSEQ multiplex PCR; TCRdb's copy keeps in-frame clones and lacks some. This sample has 76,000 or so clones; roughly 88% occur once, and the top ten carry around 5.5%. This specimen consisted of CD4+ or CD8+ T cells sorted from blood, obtained in a trial of the OX40 agonist ivuxolimab. The source is an adult with an advanced solid tumor such as melanoma, head and neck, liver or kidney cancer.

The rearrangement uses TRBV4-2 and TRBJ1-1; the D gene is possibly TRBD1 (5 bases). Between the trimmed V and J ends, which lost 3 bases and 7 bases, there was a span of 9 bases. Germline V CDR1 and CDR2: LGHNA, YNFKEQ. The CDR3 totals 12 residues. The CDR3 protein is CASSHADSEAFF. The CDR3 bases are TGTGCCAGCAGCCATGCTGACAGTGAAGCTTTCTTT.

The V and J genes are TRBV19 and TRBJ2-6; D unresolved. The germline V gene has CDR1 LNHDA and CDR2 SQIVND (reference sequence). The CDR3 has 16 amino acids. V lost 0 bases, J lost 0 bases, and 6 bases lay in between. DNA for the CDR3: TGTGCCAGTAGTATAGAACCCCTCTCTGGGGCCAACGTCCTGACTTTC. It codes for CASSIEPLSGANVLTF. Drawing the rest from reference TRBV19 and TRBJ2-6, the complete variable domain is DGGITQSPKYLFRKEGQNVTLSCEQNLNHDAMYWYRQDPGQGLRLIYYSQIVNDFQKGDIAEGYSVSREKKESFPLTVTSAQKNPTAFYLCASSIEPLSGANVLTFGAGSRLTVL.

J is TRBJ2-1 and V is TRBV5-6; TRBD2 agrees at 12 bases. Germline V gene sequence: CDR1 SGHDT, CDR2 YYEEEE. Losses at the gene ends were 4 bases for V and 6 bases for J; bases not matched to a gene: 5. The CDR3 extends over 15 amino acids. The CDR3 sequence is CASSLLAGGPNEQFF. The DNA of the CDR3 is TGTGCCAGCAGCCTTCTAGCGGGAGGGCCCAATGAGCAGTTCTTC.

This chain connects TRBV11-1 to TRBJ1-5; D remains unclear. CDR3 size: 11 residues. Trimming left V 7 bases short and J 6 bases short, with 7 bases between. The V gene's germline CDR1 is SGHAT and CDR2 FQDESV (reference sequence). The CDR3 loop is CASTPTQPQHF. The CDR3 nucleotides are TGTGCCAGCACCCCGACTCAGCCCCAGCATTTT.